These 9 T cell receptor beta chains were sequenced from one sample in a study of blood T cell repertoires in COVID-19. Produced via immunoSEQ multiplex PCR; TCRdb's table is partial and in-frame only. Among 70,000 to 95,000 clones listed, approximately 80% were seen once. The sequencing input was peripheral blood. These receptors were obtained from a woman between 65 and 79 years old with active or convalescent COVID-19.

The CDR3 DNA sequence: TGTGCCAGCAGGGGGAGCTCCTATAATTCACCCCTCCACTTT. Amino acids: CASRGSSYNSPLHF. The gene calls are TRBV27 and TRBJ1-6, with D uncertain. Germline CDR1 is MNHEY and CDR2 is SMNVEV (reference sequence). Trimming pared 6 bases from V and 0 bases from J, leaving 6 bases between. The CDR3 runs to 14 residues.

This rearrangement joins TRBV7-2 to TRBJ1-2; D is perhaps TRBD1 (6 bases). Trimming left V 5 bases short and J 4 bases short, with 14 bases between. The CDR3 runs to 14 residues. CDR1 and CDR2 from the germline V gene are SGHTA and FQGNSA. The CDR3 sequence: CASSEVWGPYGYTF. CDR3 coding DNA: TGTGCCAGCAGCGAAGTATGGGGGCCCTATGGCTACACCTTC.

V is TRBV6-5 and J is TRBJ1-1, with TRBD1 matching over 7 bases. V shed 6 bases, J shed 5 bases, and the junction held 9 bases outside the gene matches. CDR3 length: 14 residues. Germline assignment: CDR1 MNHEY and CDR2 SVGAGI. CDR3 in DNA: TGTGCCAGCAGGCGGGCAGGGGGGTGGACTGAAGCTTTCTTT. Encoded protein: CASRRAGGWTEAFF.

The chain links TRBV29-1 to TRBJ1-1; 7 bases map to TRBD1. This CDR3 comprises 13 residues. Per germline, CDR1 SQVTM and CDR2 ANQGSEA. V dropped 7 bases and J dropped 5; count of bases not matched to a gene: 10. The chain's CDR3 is CSAGGGAGTEAFF. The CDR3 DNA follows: TGCAGCGCGGGAGGGGGCGCGGGAACTGAAGCTTTCTTT.

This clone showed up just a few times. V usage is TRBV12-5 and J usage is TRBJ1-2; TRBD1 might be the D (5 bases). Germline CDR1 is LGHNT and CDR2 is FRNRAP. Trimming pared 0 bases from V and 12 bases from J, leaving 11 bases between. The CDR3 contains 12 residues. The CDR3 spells CASGLVLAGNTF. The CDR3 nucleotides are TGTGCTAGTGGTTTGGTATTAGCAGGGAACACCTTC.

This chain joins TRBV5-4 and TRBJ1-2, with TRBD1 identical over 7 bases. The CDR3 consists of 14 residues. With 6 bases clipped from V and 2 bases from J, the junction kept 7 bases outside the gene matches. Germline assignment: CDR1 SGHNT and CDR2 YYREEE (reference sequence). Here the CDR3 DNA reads TGTGCCAGCAAGTCCGGACAGGTCAACTATGGCTACACCTTC. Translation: CASKSGQVNYGYTF.

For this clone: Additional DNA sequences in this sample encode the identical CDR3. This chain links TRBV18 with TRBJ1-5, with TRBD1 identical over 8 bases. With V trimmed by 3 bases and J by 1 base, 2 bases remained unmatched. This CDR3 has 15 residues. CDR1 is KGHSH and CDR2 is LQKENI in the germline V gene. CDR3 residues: CASSPGQGSNQPQHF. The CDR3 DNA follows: TGTGCCAGCTCACCCGGACAGGGAAGCAATCAGCCCCAGCATTTT. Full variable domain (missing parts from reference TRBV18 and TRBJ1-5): NAGVMQNPRHLVRRRGQEARLRCSPMKGHSHVYWYRQLPEEGLKFMVYLQKENIIDESGMPKERFSAEFPKEGPSILRIQQVVRGDSAAYFCASSPGQGSNQPQHFGDGTRLSIL.

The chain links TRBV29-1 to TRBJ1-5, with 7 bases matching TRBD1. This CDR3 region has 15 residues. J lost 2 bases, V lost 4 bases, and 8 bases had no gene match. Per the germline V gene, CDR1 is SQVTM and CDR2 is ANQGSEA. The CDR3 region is CSVAEGADGNQPQHF. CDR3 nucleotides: TGCAGCGTTGCGGAGGGGGCTGACGGCAATCAGCCCCAGCATTTT.

For the CDR3, the DNA is TGTGCCAGCAGCTTACCTTATCAGCCCCAGCATTTT. Its protein product is CASSLPYQPQHF. The chain joins TRBV7-2 to TRBJ1-5; D gene ambiguous. The V gene lost 2 bases and the J gene lost 5 bases, with 4 bases spanning the gap. Germline loops: CDR1 SGHTA, CDR2 FQGNSA. This CDR3 region has 12 residues.